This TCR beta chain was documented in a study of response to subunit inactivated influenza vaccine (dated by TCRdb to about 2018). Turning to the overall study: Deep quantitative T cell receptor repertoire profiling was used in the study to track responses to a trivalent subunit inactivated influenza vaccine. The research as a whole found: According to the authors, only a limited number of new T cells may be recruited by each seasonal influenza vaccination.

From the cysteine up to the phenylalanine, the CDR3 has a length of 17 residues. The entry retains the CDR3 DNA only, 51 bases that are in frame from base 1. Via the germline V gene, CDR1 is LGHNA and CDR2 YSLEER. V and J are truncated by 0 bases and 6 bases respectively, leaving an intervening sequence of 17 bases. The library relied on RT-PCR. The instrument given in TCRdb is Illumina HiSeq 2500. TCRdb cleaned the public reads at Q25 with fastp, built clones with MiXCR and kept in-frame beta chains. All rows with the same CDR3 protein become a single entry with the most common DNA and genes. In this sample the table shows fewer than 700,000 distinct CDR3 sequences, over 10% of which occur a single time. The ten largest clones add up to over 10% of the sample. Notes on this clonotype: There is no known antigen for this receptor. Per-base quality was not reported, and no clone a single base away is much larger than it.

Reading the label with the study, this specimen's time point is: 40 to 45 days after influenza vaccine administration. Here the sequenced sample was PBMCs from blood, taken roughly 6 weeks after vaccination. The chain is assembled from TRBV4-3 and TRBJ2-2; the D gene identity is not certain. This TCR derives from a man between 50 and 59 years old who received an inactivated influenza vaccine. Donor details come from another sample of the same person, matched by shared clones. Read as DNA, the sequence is TGCGCCAGCAGCCAAGACCCCCCTAGACCGCTGGCCGGGGAGCTGTTTTTT. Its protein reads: CASSQDPPRPLAGELFF.